This T cell receptor beta chain was recovered during a study of beta chain features in type 1 diabetes. The sample holds a few counts of this clone. Antigen: not known. General study points: Diminished insertions and augmented deletions at VDJ junctions characterized type 1 diabetes patients. All four CD4+ subsets from Type 1 diabetes patients carried moderately but significantly shorter TCRB CDR3s.

Using CD45RO/CCR7/CD25/CD127/CD95/CD27, CD4+ naive, central memory, regulatory and stem cell-like memory cells were sorted. Each of the sorted populations had a purity greater than 98%. Reverse transcription of all isolated RNA meant that expressed TCRB transcripts were sequenced. Using immunoSEQ multiplex PCR, the repertoire was profiled, and TCRdb retains in-frame clones only, with some absent. The sample comprises approximately 170,000 clones, 7.8% of which are singletons, and around 0.9% rests with the top ten. CDR3 length: 15 residues. V lost 5 bases to trimming and J lost 3 bases, with 16 bases between them. Germline V gene data show CDR1 as MNHNS and CDR2 as SASEGT.

The rearrangement uses TRBV6-1 and TRBJ1-2; D remains unclear. Sequenced material: central memory CD4+ T cells from blood. The receptor was isolated from a middle-aged woman with type 1 diabetes. CDR3 coding DNA: TGTGCCAGCAGTAAAGTTACCGACGGAGACTATGGCTACACCTTC. Protein: CASSKVTDGDYGYTF.